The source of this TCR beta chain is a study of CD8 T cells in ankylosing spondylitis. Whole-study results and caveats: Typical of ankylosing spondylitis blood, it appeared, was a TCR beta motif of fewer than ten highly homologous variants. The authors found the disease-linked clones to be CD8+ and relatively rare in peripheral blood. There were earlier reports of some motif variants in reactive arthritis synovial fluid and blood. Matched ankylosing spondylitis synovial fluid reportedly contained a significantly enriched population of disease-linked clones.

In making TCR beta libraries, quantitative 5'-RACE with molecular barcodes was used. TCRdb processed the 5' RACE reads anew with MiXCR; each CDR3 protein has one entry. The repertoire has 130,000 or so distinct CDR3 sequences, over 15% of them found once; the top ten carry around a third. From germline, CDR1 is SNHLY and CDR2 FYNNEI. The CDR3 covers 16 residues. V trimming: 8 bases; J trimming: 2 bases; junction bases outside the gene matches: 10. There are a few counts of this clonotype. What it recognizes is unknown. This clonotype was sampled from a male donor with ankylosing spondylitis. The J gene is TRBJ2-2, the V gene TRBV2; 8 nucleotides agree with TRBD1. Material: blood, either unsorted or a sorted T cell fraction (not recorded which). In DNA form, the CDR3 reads TGTGCCAGCTGGAGGGTCGGGACAGGAAACACCGGGGAGCTGTTTTTT. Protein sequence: CASWRVGTGNTGELFF.